The 2 T cell receptor beta chains listed next were all sequenced from one sample in a study of blood T cell repertoires in COVID-19. Using immunoSEQ multiplex PCR, the repertoire was profiled, and TCRdb retains in-frame clones only, with some absent. The sample contains over 200,000 clones, 70% to 90% of which appear only once. The source material was peripheral blood. Receptors were obtained from a man aged 25 to 40 with COVID-19, enrolled during active disease.

The V gene is TRBV2, the J gene TRBJ1-2, with 7 bases that match TRBD1. The CDR3 length is 11 residues. CDR1 is SNHLY, CDR2 FYNNEI, per germline. V shed 8 bases, J shed 6 bases, and the junction held 3 bases outside the gene matches. CDR3 protein: CASRQGNGYTF. For the CDR3, the DNA is TGTGCCAGCCGACAGGGTAATGGCTACACCTTC. The variable domain in full, with the rest retrieved from reference TRBV2 and TRBJ1-2, is EPEVTQTPSHQVTQMGQEVILRCVPISNHLYFYWYRQILGQKVEFLVSFYNNEISEKSEIFDDQFSVERPDGSNFTLKIRSTKLEDSAMYFCASRQGNGYTFGSGTRLTVV.

The gene calls are TRBV4-2 and TRBJ2-1; 9 nucleotides line up with TRBD2. The CDR3 totals 16 residues. Trimming took 0 bases from V and 9 from J; bases not matched to a gene: 9. Per the germline V gene, CDR1 is LGHNA and CDR2 is YNFKEQ. The CDR3, as DNA: TGTGCCAGCAGCCAAGAGTTAGCGGGAGAGCAAGGTGAGCAGTTCTTC. Protein: CASSQELAGEQGEQFF.